The 13 T cell receptor beta chains below all came from one sample that was sequenced in a study of blood T cell repertoires in COVID-19. Sequencing used immunoSEQ multiplex PCR; TCRdb keeps in-frame clones, though not all of them. This table holds 90,000 to 150,000 clones, 70% to 80% found once. The source material was peripheral blood. The receptors here all came from a woman of 80 years or more with acute or convalescent COVID-19.

The chain joins TRBV10-3 to TRBJ2-2, with 8 bases matching TRBD2. V shed 6 bases, J shed 0 bases, and the junction held 0 bases outside the gene matches. Looked up from germline, CDR1 is ENHRY and CDR2 is SYGVKD. The CDR3 has 14 amino acids. CDR3 sequence (DNA): TGTGCCATCAGAGCGGGAGCGAACACCGGGGAGCTGTTTTTT. The encoded protein is CAIRAGANTGELFF.

The chain employs TRBV7-2 and TRBJ1-5; 10 bases line up with TRBD1. V trimming: 6 bases; J trimming: 2 bases; junction bases outside the gene matches: 7. The CDR3 is made up of 16 amino acids. Germline V gene sequence: CDR1 SGHTA, CDR2 FQGNSA. In DNA form, the CDR3 reads TGTGCCAGCAGTCCCACGGGGACAGGGGGCAATCAGCCCCAGCATTTT. Its protein is CASSPTGTGGNQPQHF.

This clone was seen only once. The rearrangement links TRBV4-3 to TRBJ1-6; D gene uncertain. CDR1 is LGHNA and CDR2 is YSLEER in the germline V gene. V lost 0 bases to trimming and J lost 7 bases, with 16 bases between them. The CDR3 is 17 residues long. The CDR3 coding sequence is TGCGCCAGCAGCCAAGATGTAAGTCCCCGGGGAAATTCACCCCTCCACTTT. Translated: CASSQDVSPRGNSPLHF.

The CDR3 loop reads CASSQDRYGYTF. The CDR3 DNA reads TGTGCCAGCAGCCAAGATCGCTATGGCTACACCTTC. This chain links TRBV3-1 (or the pseudogene TRBV3-2) with TRBJ1-2; D ambiguous. The CDR3 sequence is 12 residues long. The germline CDR1 and CDR2 sequences are LGHDT and YNNKEL (reference sequence). The V end lost 0 bases, the J end lost 4 bases, and 3 bases lay between the germline ends.

The chain has TRBV5-1 and TRBJ2-4, with 9 bases aligning to TRBD1. This CDR3 is built from 14 residues. Looked up from germline, CDR1 is SGHRS and CDR2 is YFSETQ. Trimming removed 0 bases from V and 7 bases from J; junction bases left unmatched: 2. The CDR3 DNA sequence: TGCGCCAGCAGCTTGGAAGGGACAGGGAACATTCAGTACTTC. Translating gives CASSLEGTGNIQYF.

The rearrangement uses TRBV5-1 and TRBJ1-1; 11 bases are shared with TRBD1. The CDR3 loop spans 15 amino acids. Trimming removed 3 bases from V and 3 bases from J; junction bases left unmatched: 4. CDR1 and CDR2 from the germline V gene are SGHRS and YFSETQ. CDR3 region: CASSSLGQGDTEAFF. The CDR3 DNA is TGCGCCAGCAGCTCCCTGGGACAGGGGGACACTGAAGCTTTCTTT.

The chain couples TRBV30 to TRBJ1-2; D may be TRBD1 (5 bases). Per the germline V gene, CDR1 is GTSNPN and CDR2 is SVGIG (reference sequence). This CDR3 has 14 amino acids. Trimming cost V 0 bases and J 7 bases, with 15 bases left between them. This CDR3 is CAWSVPAQGFGYTF. The CDR3 DNA reads TGTGCCTGGAGTGTTCCCGCTCAGGGCTTTGGCTACACCTTC.

This clone was detected a few times. The gene calls are TRBV18 and TRBJ2-5; TRBD2 matches at 7 bases. V lost 1 base to trimming and J lost 2 bases; unmatched junction nucleotides: 1. Germline-derived CDR1 and CDR2 are KGHSH and LQKENI. The CDR3 contains 14 residues. The CDR3 region has the DNA TGTGCCAGCTCACCACGGACTAGACAAGAGACCCAGTACTTC. Its translation is CASSPRTRQETQYF. Using reference TRBV18 and TRBJ2-5 for the parts outside the CDR3, the full variable domain is NAGVMQNPRHLVRRRGQEARLRCSPMKGHSHVYWYRQLPEEGLKFMVYLQKENIIDESGMPKERFSAEFPKEGPSILRIQQVVRGDSAAYFCASSPRTRQETQYFGPGTRLLVL.

This clone turned up a few times. The chain joins TRBV5-1 to TRBJ2-1, with D possibly TRBD2 on 5 matching bases. Looked up from germline, CDR1 is SGHRS and CDR2 is YFSETQ. Trimming stripped 2 bases from V and 8 bases from J, with 8 bases between. The CDR3 has 12 amino acids. This CDR3 reads CASSFYGDEQFF. CDR3 sequence (DNA): TGCGCCAGCAGCTTTTACGGGGATGAGCAGTTCTTC.

This clone occurred a few times. The V and J genes are TRBV5-1 and TRBJ1-4; no clear D gene. The CDR3 is made up of 14 amino acids. Germline-derived CDR1 and CDR2 are SGHRS and YFSETQ. Between the trimmed V and J ends, which lost 0 bases and 1 base, there was a span of 4 bases. CDR3 amino acids: CASSLGGTNEKLFF. The CDR3 DNA follows: TGCGCCAGCAGCTTGGGAGGAACTAATGAAAAACTGTTTTTT.

This clone was detected only once. The chain joins TRBV7-3 to TRBJ2-3; maybe TRBD1 (6 bases). CDR3 size: 14 residues. Germline loops: CDR1 SGHTA, CDR2 FQGTGA. Trimming left V 4 bases short and J 4 bases short, with 12 bases between. The DNA for the CDR3 is TGTGCCAGCAGCTCGGGACATGAGCCAGATACGCAGTATTTT. This encodes CASSSGHEPDTQYF.

The rearrangement joins TRBV19 to TRBJ1-1; D not resolved. The germline CDR1 and CDR2 sequences are LNHDA and SQIVND (reference sequence). The CDR3 covers 13 residues. Trimming shortened V by 6 bases and J by 2 bases, and 10 bases separated the two germline ends. The CDR3 protein is CASRLSGNTEAFF. CDR3 in DNA: TGTGCCAGTAGACTTTCAGGTAACACTGAAGCTTTCTTT.

This clone appeared a single time. This chain uses TRBV19 with TRBJ2-5; weak D call: TRBD2 (5 bases). The germline V gene has CDR1 LNHDA and CDR2 SQIVND (reference sequence). V lost 10 bases to trimming and J lost 5 bases, with 20 bases between them. The CDR3 covers 14 residues. In DNA, the CDR3 is TGTGCCACCTCGCCGCGGCGCCCGGGGGAGACCCAGTACTTC. Its protein product is CATSPRRPGETQYF.